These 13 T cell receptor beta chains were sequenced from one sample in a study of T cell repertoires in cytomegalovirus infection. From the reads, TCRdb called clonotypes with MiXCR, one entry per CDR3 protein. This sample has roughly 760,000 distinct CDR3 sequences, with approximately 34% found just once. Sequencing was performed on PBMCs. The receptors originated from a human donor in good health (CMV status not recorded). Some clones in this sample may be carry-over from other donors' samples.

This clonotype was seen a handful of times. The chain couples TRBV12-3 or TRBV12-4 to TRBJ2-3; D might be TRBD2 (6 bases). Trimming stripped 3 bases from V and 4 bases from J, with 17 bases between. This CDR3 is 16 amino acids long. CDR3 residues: CASSFFRLASADTQYF. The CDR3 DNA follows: TGTGCCAGCAGTTTCTTCAGGCTAGCGTCGGCAGATACGCAGTATTTT.

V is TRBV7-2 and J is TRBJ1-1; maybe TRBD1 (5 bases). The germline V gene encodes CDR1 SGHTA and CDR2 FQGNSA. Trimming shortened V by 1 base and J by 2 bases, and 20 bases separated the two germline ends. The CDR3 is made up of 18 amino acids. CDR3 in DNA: TGTGCCAGCAGCTTAGACTGGGGGTTCGGCGGGTGTAACACTGAAGCTTTCTTT. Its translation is CASSLDWGFGGCNTEAFF.

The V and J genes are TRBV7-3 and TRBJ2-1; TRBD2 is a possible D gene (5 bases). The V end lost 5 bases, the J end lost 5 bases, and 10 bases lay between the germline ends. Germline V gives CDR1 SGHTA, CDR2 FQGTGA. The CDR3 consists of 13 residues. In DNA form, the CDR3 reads TGTGCCAGCAGCCCGACGGGAAACAATGAGCAGTTCTTC. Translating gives CASSPTGNNEQFF.

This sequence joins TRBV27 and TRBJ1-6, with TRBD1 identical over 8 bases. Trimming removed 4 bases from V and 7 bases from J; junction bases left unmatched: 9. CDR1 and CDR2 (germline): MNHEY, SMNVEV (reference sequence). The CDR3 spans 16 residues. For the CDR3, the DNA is TGTGCCAGCAGTTCTCAGGGGGCGCCCCGGAATTCACCCCTCCACTTT. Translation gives CASSSQGAPRNSPLHF.

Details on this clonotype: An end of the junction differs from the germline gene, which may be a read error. CDR3: CACSLPGDQETQYF. The CDR3, as DNA: TGTGCCTGCAGTTTGCCAGGGGACCAAGAGACCCAGTACTTC. The chain links TRBV28 to TRBJ2-5, with TRBD1 as a possible D gene (6 bases). In germline, CDR1 is MDHEN, CDR2 SYDVKM. The CDR3 has 14 amino acids.

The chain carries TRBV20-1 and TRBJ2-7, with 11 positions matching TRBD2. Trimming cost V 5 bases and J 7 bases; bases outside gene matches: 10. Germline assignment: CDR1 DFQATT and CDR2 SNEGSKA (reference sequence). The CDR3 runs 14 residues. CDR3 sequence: CSAENSGRAGEQYF. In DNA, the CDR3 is TGCAGTGCTGAGAATAGCGGGAGGGCGGGTGAGCAGTACTTC.

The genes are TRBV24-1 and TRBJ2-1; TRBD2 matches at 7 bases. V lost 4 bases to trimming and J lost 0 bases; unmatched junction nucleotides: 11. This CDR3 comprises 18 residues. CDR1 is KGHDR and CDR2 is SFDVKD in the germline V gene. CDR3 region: CATSDPNPLADSYNEQFF. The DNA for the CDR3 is TGTGCCACCAGTGACCCAAATCCCCTAGCGGACTCCTACAATGAGCAGTTCTTC.

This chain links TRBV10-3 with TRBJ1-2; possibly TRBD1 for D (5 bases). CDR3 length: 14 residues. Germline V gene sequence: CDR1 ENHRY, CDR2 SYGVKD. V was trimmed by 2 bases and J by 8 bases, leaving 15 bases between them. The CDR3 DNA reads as TGTGCCATCAGTGAGATAGGGGAGGGTTACGGCTACACCTTC. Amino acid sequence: CAISEIGEGYGYTF.

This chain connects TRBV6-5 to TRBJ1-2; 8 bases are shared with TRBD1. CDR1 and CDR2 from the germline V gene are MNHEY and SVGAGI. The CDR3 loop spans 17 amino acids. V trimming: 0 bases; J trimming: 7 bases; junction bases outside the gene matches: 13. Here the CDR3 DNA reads TGTGCCAGCAGTTACTCTACCTCCCGACAGGGGAGAAGTGGCTACACCTTC. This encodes CASSYSTSRQGRSGYTF.

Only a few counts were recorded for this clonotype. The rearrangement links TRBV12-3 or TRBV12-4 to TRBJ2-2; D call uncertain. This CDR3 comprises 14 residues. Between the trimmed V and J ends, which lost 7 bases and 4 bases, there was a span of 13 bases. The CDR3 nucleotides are TGTGCCAGCACCGAATTACGAGGCACCGGGGAGCTGTTTTTT. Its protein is CASTELRGTGELFF.

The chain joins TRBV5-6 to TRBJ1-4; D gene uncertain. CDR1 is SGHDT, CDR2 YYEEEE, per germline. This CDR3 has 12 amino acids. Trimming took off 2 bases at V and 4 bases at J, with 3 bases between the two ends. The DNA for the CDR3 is TGTGCCAGCAGCTTCGTTAATGAAAAACTGTTTTTT. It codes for CASSFVNEKLFF.

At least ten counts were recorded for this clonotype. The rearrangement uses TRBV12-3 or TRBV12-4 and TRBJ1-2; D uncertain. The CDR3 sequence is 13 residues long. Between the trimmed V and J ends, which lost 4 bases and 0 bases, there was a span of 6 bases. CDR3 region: CASSYGPNYGYTF. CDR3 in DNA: TGTGCCAGCAGTTACGGCCCTAACTATGGCTACACCTTC.

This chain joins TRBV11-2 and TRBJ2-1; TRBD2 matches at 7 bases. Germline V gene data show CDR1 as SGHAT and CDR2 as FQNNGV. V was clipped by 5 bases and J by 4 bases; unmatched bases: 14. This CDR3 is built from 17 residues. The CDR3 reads CASSPALRAGEYNEQFF. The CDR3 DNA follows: TGTGCCAGCAGCCCCGCTCTCCGCGCGGGAGAATACAATGAGCAGTTCTTC.